This T cell receptor (beta chain) was recovered during a study of monozygotic twins with inflammatory bowel disease. The study's findings and limits: By inverse Simpson index, TCRbeta diversity was lower in IBD patients than in healthy co-twins.

Per donor, 2 to 2.5 ml of blood was collected and frozen. TCRdb re-called the 5' RACE reads; one entry per CDR3 protein, DNA not given. The record lists some 450,000 distinct CDR3 sequences, of which the ten most abundant hold about 2.6%. The germline V gene has CDR1 SGDLS and CDR2 YYNGEE. The length of the CDR3 is 16 residues. Notes on this clonotype: No antigen is known for it.

The chain carries TRBV9 and TRBJ1-3. The TCR comes from a human donor with ulcerative colitis or Crohn's disease, or a healthy co-twin of an affected twin (not recorded which). The sample taken for sequencing was blood. The CDR3 here is CASSVQLWCPGNTIYF. The whole variable domain, remainder taken from reference TRBV9 and TRBJ1-3, is DSGVTQTPKHLITATGQRVTLRCSPRSGDLSVYWYQQSLDQGLQFLIQYYNGEERAKGNILERFSAQQFPDLHSELNLSSLELGDSALYFCASSVQLWCPGNTIYFGEGSWLTVV.